These 28 T cell receptor beta chains originate from one sample sequenced in a study of T-cell reconstitution after alpha-beta-depleted transplantation in children. Researchers prepared the TCRbeta library using unique molecular identifiers, the study reports. TCRdb redid the calling of the PCR reads with MiXCR, one entry per CDR3 protein. The sample shows around 800,000 distinct CDR3 sequences, less than 20% of them seen only once. This material consisted of PBMCs, mostly from graft donor cells, taken 360 days after TCRalphabeta/CD19-depleted stem cell transplant. The receptors were sampled from a male patient younger than 18 who had a stem cell transplant for acute lymphoblastic leukemia, so the T cells may come from the graft donor.

In this sample, this clonotype turned up many times. This chain connects TRBV6-5 to TRBJ1-1; D is uncertain. In germline, CDR1 is MNHEY, CDR2 SVGAGI. V shed 0 bases and J shed 1 base, with 6 bases lying between them. The CDR3 runs to 14 residues. The CDR3 spells CASSYSDSNTEAFF. In nucleotides, the CDR3 is TGTGCCAGCAGTTACTCCGATTCGAACACTGAAGCTTTCTTT.

A few counts support this clonotype. The rearrangement uses TRBV5-1 and TRBJ1-4; maybe TRBD1 (6 bases). The germline CDR1 and CDR2 sequences are SGHRS and YFSETQ. CDR3 length: 14 residues. Between the trimmed V and J ends, which lost 4 bases and 8 bases, there was a span of 15 bases. CDR3 in amino acids: CASSLQGLMEKLFF. CDR3 nucleotide sequence: TGCGCCAGCAGCCTACAGGGTTTAATGGAAAAACTGTTTTTT.

CDR3 protein: CASSSRLAGGRAEQYF. CDR3 coding DNA: TGTGCCAGCAGTTCCCGCCTAGCGGGAGGTCGCGCCGAGCAGTACTTC. The chain recombines TRBV6-5 with TRBJ2-7, with 11 bases that match TRBD2. Germline CDR1 is MNHEY and CDR2 is SVGAGI. The J segment lost 6 bases and the V segment lost 4 bases, leaving 11 bases of the junction unmatched. This CDR3 spans 16 amino acids.

This chain uses TRBV28 with TRBJ1-1; 7 positions match TRBD1. Trimming at V came to 3 bases and at J to 5 bases, leaving 3 bases not matched to a gene. This CDR3 has 13 amino acids. The germline CDR1 and CDR2 sequences are MDHEN and SYDVKM. The CDR3 DNA reads TGTGCCAGCAGTTTCCTCAGGGGGACTGAAGCTTTCTTT. Translating it yields CASSFLRGTEAFF.

This chain links TRBV27 with TRBJ1-2; 11 bases match TRBD1. Germline values: CDR1 MNHEY, CDR2 SMNVEV (reference sequence). CDR3 length equals 14 residues. J lost 8 bases, V lost 3 bases, and 5 bases had no gene match. CDR3 protein: CASSFGQGADGYTF. DNA of the CDR3: TGTGCCAGCAGTTTCGGACAGGGGGCAGACGGCTACACCTTC.

This clonotype was seen a few times. The rearrangement joins TRBV11-2 to TRBJ2-7, with 9 positions matching TRBD2. V lost 5 bases, J lost 4 bases, and 18 bases stayed unmatched. Germline V lookup: CDR1 SGHAT, CDR2 FQNNGV. CDR3 length: 18 amino acids. The CDR3 DNA is TGTGCCAGCAGCCTAGTCCGAGTTGTTAGCGGGAGATCTTACGAGCAGTACTTC. Translating it yields CASSLVRVVSGRSYEQYF.

This clonotype was detected a few times. The chain has TRBV5-1 and TRBJ2-3, with TRBD2 matching 10 bases. The V gene end was trimmed by 0 bases and the J gene end by 3 bases; junction bases not matched to a gene: 7. CDR1 SGHRS and CDR2 YFSETQ come from the germline V gene. The CDR3 has 17 residues. The CDR3 nucleotides read TGCGCCAGCAGCTTGGGTGTCCTAGCGGGAGAAACAGATACGCAGTATTTT. Protein product: CASSLGVLAGETDTQYF.

V is TRBV3-1 and J is TRBJ2-1, with 9 bases that match TRBD2. This CDR3 is built from 17 residues. Germline CDR1 LGHDT, CDR2 YNNKEL (reference sequence). Trimming removed 0 bases from V and 7 bases from J; junction bases left unmatched: 10. CDR3 protein: CASSQDARGLALNEQFF. The CDR3 coding sequence is TGTGCCAGCAGCCAAGATGCTCGGGGACTAGCATTAAATGAGCAGTTCTTC.

This clonotype came up a few times. The chain links TRBV7-3 to TRBJ2-1; 11 nucleotides agree with TRBD2. The J segment lost 2 bases and the V segment lost 4 bases, leaving 4 bases of the junction unmatched. Per germline, CDR1 SGHTA and CDR2 FQGTGA. The length of the CDR3 is 16 residues. The CDR3 sequence is CASSSGTSGPYNEQFF. The CDR3 region has the DNA TGTGCCAGCAGCTCCGGGACTAGCGGCCCCTACAATGAGCAGTTCTTC.

The J gene is TRBJ2-7, the V gene TRBV9, with 9 bases that match TRBD1. This CDR3 has 15 amino acids. The germline V gene encodes CDR1 SGDLS and CDR2 YYNGEE. The ends lost 0 bases at V and 2 bases at J; junction bases unmatched: 3. The CDR3 DNA follows: TGTGCCAGCAGCGTAGGTGGGACAGGGACCTACGAGCAGTACTTC. It codes for CASSVGGTGTYEQYF. Full variable domain (outside the CDR3, taken from reference TRBV9 and TRBJ2-7): DSGVTQTPKHLITATGQRVTLRCSPRSGDLSVYWYQQSLDQGLQFLIQYYNGEERAKGNILERFSAQQFPDLHSELNLSSLELGDSALYFCASSVGGTGTYEQYFGPGTRLTVT.

The sample holds a few counts of this clonotype. The chain joins TRBV29-1 to TRBJ1-1, with D uncertain. With 5 bases removed from V and 3 bases from J, the gap between germline ends came to 4 bases. CDR3 length: 10 amino acids. CDR1 SQVTM and CDR2 ANQGSEA come from the germline V gene. In DNA, the CDR3 is TGCAGCGTTATGTACACTGAAGCTTTCTTT. Amino acids: CSVMYTEAFF.

The J gene is TRBJ2-7, the V gene TRBV12-3 or TRBV12-4, with 8 bases that match TRBD1. The trim removed 1 base at V and 3 bases at J, leaving 5 bases unmatched. This CDR3 has 15 amino acids. CDR3 nucleotide sequence: TGTGCCAGCAGTTTAGAGGCCACAGGGGGCTACGAGCAGTACTTC. Its translation: CASSLEATGGYEQYF.

The table lists this clonotype with a few counts. This chain's CDR3 is CAISRTGGTPADTQYF. CDR3 DNA sequence: TGTGCCATCAGCCGGACAGGGGGGACCCCGGCGGATACGCAGTATTTT. The chain couples TRBV10-3 to TRBJ2-3, with 10 bases identical to TRBD1. The germline V gene encodes CDR1 ENHRY and CDR2 SYGVKD. This CDR3 has 16 amino acids. V trimming: 6 bases; J trimming: 6 bases; junction bases outside the gene matches: 12.

This clonotype was recorded at least ten times. This rearrangement joins TRBV28 to TRBJ2-1; a possible D gene is TRBD2 (7 bases). There are 15 residues in the CDR3. The V and J ends lost 3 bases and 7 bases respectively, with 16 bases between them. Per the germline V gene, CDR1 is MDHEN and CDR2 is SYDVKM. The CDR3, as DNA: TGTGCCAGCAGTTTTAGGGGGGGACGATCGAATGAGCAGTTCTTC. It is translated as CASSFRGGRSNEQFF.

Written as DNA, the CDR3 is TGTGCCAGCAGCTTAGGAGACGGTAGGGAGCATCAGCCCCAGCATTTT. This sequence encodes CASSLGDGREHQPQHF. The chain joins TRBV7-9 to TRBJ1-5; no clear D gene. CDR1 is SEHNR, CDR2 FQNEAQ, per germline (reference sequence). This CDR3 spans 16 amino acids. V was pared by 1 base and J by 5 bases, with 15 bases between. The variable domain in full, completed from reference TRBV7-9 and TRBJ1-5, reads DTGVSQNPRHKITKRGQNVTFRCDPISEHNRLYWYRQTLGQGPEFLTYFQNEAQLEKSRLLSDRFSAERPKGSFSTLEIQRTEQGDSAMYLCASSLGDGREHQPQHFGDGTRLSIL.

The table lists this clonotype with a few counts. The rearrangement joins TRBV6-2 or TRBV6-3 to TRBJ2-3, with D possibly TRBD1 on 6 matching bases. Per germline, CDR1 MNHEY and CDR2 SVGEGT. V lost 4 bases, J lost 6 bases, and 14 bases lay in between. The CDR3 sequence is 14 residues long. The CDR3 loop is CASSLYRVRDTQYF. In DNA form, the CDR3 reads TGTGCCAGCAGTTTATACAGGGTCCGGGATACGCAGTATTTT.

This clonotype was picked up a small number of times. V gene TRBV5-1 combines with J gene TRBJ2-7; D is ambiguous. Trimming shortened V by 0 bases and J by 0 bases, and 10 bases separated the two germline ends. CDR1 is SGHRS and CDR2 is YFSETQ in the germline V gene. The CDR3 is 15 amino acids. CDR3 protein: CASSLVGTSSYEQYF. CDR3 nucleotide sequence: TGCGCCAGCAGCTTGGTCGGCACGAGCTCCTACGAGCAGTACTTC.

This chain joins TRBV20-1 and TRBJ2-2, with D tentatively TRBD1 (5 bases). CDR1 DFQATT and CDR2 SNEGSKA come from the germline V gene (reference sequence). CDR3 length: 16 residues. Trimming pared 7 bases from V and 0 bases from J, leaving 18 bases between. The CDR3 nucleotides are TGCAGTGTCCGGGCCAGGGCGACGACGAACACCGGGGAGCTGTTTTTT. It is translated as CSVRARATTNTGELFF.

In its sample, this clonotype was seen a few times. This chain joins TRBV29-1 and TRBJ2-1; 12 bases line up with TRBD2. The V gene end was trimmed by 6 bases and the J gene end by 5 bases; junction bases not matched to a gene: 5. CDR1 is SQVTM and CDR2 is ANQGSEA in the germline V gene. The CDR3 length is 14 residues. The DNA of the CDR3 is TGCAGCGTGCCGGGACTAGCGGGTCACAATGAGCAGTTCTTC. It translates to CSVPGLAGHNEQFF.

The chain recombines TRBV7-8 with TRBJ2-7; D is unresolved. The ends were cut back, 2 bases at V and 4 bases at J, with 12 bases in the middle. This CDR3 spans 14 amino acids. Germline V gene sequence: CDR1 SGHVS, CDR2 FQNEAQ. CDR3 sequence reads: CASSLRKNTYEQYF. The CDR3 DNA is TGTGCCAGCAGCTTAAGGAAAAACACATACGAGCAGTACTTC. Looking up the rest from reference TRBV7-8 and TRBJ2-7 gives the full variable domain: GAGVSQSPRYKVAKRGQDVALRCDPISGHVSLFWYQQALGQGPEFLTYFQNEAQLDKSGLPSDRFFAERPEGSVSTLKIQRTQQEDSAVYLCASSLRKNTYEQYFGPGTRLTVT.

This rearrangement joins TRBV5-5 to TRBJ2-5, with 9 bases aligning to TRBD2. The ends lost 1 base at V and 2 bases at J; junction bases unmatched: 6. The CDR3 sequence is 16 residues long. Germline CDR1 and CDR2: SGHKS and YYEKEE (reference sequence). The CDR3 region has the DNA TGTGCCAGCAGCTTGTCGGGACTAGCTCAGCAAGAGACCCAGTACTTC. Protein product: CASSLSGLAQQETQYF.

This clonotype has just a few counts. The CDR3 sequence: CASSSGPNVETQYF. CDR3 in DNA: TGTGCCAGCAGCTCCGGCCCGAACGTAGAGACCCAGTACTTC. This rearrangement joins TRBV12-3 or TRBV12-4 to TRBJ2-5; D is uncertain. The ends were cut back, 6 bases at V and 4 bases at J, with 15 bases in the middle. The CDR3 is 14 residues long.

This clonotype was counted a few times. V and J are TRBV12-3 or TRBV12-4 and TRBJ2-5; perhaps TRBD2 as D (5 bases). The V end lost 2 bases, the J end lost 5 bases, and 12 bases lay between the germline ends. The CDR3 spans 14 residues. The CDR3 nucleotides read TGTGCCAGCAGTTTAAATGCTAGAGGGGAGACCCAGTACTTC. This encodes CASSLNARGETQYF.

The gene calls are TRBV7-7 and TRBJ2-2; D might be TRBD1 (6 bases). V was shortened by 0 bases and J by 0 bases, with 14 bases between the two germline ends. The germline CDR1 and CDR2 sequences are SSHAT and FNYEAQ (reference sequence). This CDR3 has 18 residues. The DNA for the CDR3 is TGTGCCAGCAGCTTAGCGGCAGGGGCCCCCACGAACACCGGGGAGCTGTTTTTT. Protein: CASSLAAGAPTNTGELFF.

CDR3 DNA sequence: TGCAGCGTCCGGGACAGAGTCAACTATGGCTACACCTTC. It codes for CSVRDRVNYGYTF. The gene calls are TRBV29-1 and TRBJ1-2; 7 nucleotides agree with TRBD1. Unmatched junction bases numbered 6, after V lost 6 bases and J lost 2 bases. The CDR3 consists of 13 residues. The germline V gene has CDR1 SQVTM and CDR2 ANQGSEA.

The CDR3 is CASSRGQGPYEQYF. The CDR3 nucleotides read TGTGCCAGCAGTCGAGGACAGGGTCCCTACGAGCAGTACTTC. This chain connects TRBV28 to TRBJ2-7; TRBD1 agrees at 8 bases. After removal of 5 bases from V and 2 bases from J, the junction contained 5 bases not matched to a gene. There are 14 residues in the CDR3. CDR1 is MDHEN and CDR2 is SYDVKM in the germline V gene. Drawing the rest from reference TRBV28 and TRBJ2-7, the complete variable domain is DVKVTQSSRYLVKRTGEKVFLECVQDMDHENMFWYRQDPGLGLRLIYFSYDVKMKEKGDIPEGYSVSREKKERFSLILESASTNQTSMYLCASSRGQGPYEQYFGPGTRLTVT.

The chain couples TRBV5-1 to TRBJ2-1; 11 positions match TRBD2. This CDR3 is 17 amino acids long. V lost 0 bases, J lost 9 bases, and 11 bases stayed unmatched. Germline V gives CDR1 SGHRS, CDR2 YFSETQ. CDR3 loop: CASSLGPTSGGESEQFF. CDR3 DNA: TGCGCCAGCAGCTTGGGCCCAACTAGCGGGGGTGAGAGTGAGCAGTTCTTC.

This clonotype was seen a handful of times. V gene TRBV7-9 combines with J gene TRBJ1-1; 7 nucleotides align to TRBD1. This CDR3 region has 14 residues. Germline trimming cut 6 bases from V and 8 bases from J; bases unmatched to any gene: 12. In germline, CDR1 is SEHNR, CDR2 FQNEAQ (reference sequence). The CDR3 loop is CASSSSVQGVEAFF. DNA of the CDR3: TGTGCCAGCAGTAGCTCCGTTCAGGGGGTAGAAGCTTTCTTT.